The source of this T cell receptor (beta chain) is a study of cytomegalovirus exposure and HLA in healthy donors. This CDR3 has 15 residues. V lost 6 bases to trimming and J lost 5 bases, with 19 bases between them. Germline lookup yields CDR1 MNHEY and CDR2 SMNVEV (reference sequence). Comment on this clone: What it binds is unknown.

This table comes from immunoSEQ multiplex PCR, and its TCRdb copy is limited to in-frame clones, with some not included. The repertoire holds some 150,000 clones, roughly 89% seen once, with 4.5% to 5.5% in the top ten. Study conclusions and caveats: Confirmation in vitro established that a few CMV-associated chains were specific for CMV antigens.

Sequencing was carried out using PBMCs. The V and J genes are TRBV27 and TRBJ1-1; D may be TRBD1 (6 bases). The TCR comes from a man aged 18-30 years in good health and CMV-seropositive. The CDR3 spells CASSPSIQGWTEAFF. For the CDR3, the DNA is TGTGCCAGCAGCCCCTCGATACAGGGATGGACTGAAGCTTTCTTT.